This is a list of T cell receptor beta chains from one sample in a study of identical twins. MiXCR, applied by TCRdb to the 5' RACE reads, yields one record per CDR3 protein. The sample includes more than 1.5 million distinct CDR3 sequences, more than 30% of them seen just once. The sequenced material came from cord blood. These receptor sequences come from a newborn girl in good health. Each CDR3 is given with its conserved first and last residue. The D gene is left open where the match is weak. Clone size is not always given. Where it is, it says once, few, many or a class for expanded clones.

J | D | V | size | DNA | CDR3
TRBJ1-6 | TRBD1 | TRBV27 | NA | TGTGCCAGCAGTCCGGACAGGGTTTCACCCCTCCACTTT | CASSPDRVSPLHF
TRBJ2-5 | NA | TRBV7-8 | few | TGTGCCAGCAGCTCCCCCGCAGCCGGGAGCGAGACCCAGTACTTC | CASSSPAAGSETQYF
TRBJ1-1 | TRBD1 | TRBV20-1 | NA | TGCAGTGCTGAAGGCCCGGGACAGGGGGACACTGAAGCTTTCTTT | CSAEGPGQGDTEAFF
TRBJ1-2 | NA | TRBV3-1 | few | TGTGCCAGCAGCCCGCTCCGGGGGGCTAGAAGTGGCTACACCTTC | CASSPLRGARSGYTF
TRBJ1-1 | NA | TRBV3-1 | NA | TGTGCCAGCAGCCAAGCGGGAGGGCGCGGGACTGAAGCTTTCTTT | CASSQAGGRGTEAFF
TRBJ2-7 | TRBD1 | TRBV20-1 | NA | TGCAGTGCTAGGACTCCGGGACAGGGGCCCTACGAGCAGTACTTC | CSARTPGQGPYEQYF
TRBJ2-3 | NA | TRBV3-1 | once | TGTGCCAGCAGCCAAGGTCCGACAGTAGATACGCAGTATTTT | CASSQGPTVDTQYF
TRBJ2-5 | NA | TRBV7-2 | few | TGTGCCAGCAGCTTAGTAGGCAGCTTACGGTACCAAGAGACCCAGTACTTC | CASSLVGSLRYQETQYF
TRBJ2-7 | TRBD1 | TRBV5-6 | NA | TGTGCCAGCAGCTTGGCCCTAGCAGGCCTGACAGGGGGCTTCTCTTCGTACGAGCAGTACTTC | CASSLALAGLTGGFSSYEQYF
TRBJ2-7 | NA | TRBV20-1 | few | TGCAGTGCTAGTGGCCGTCAGAGTCCCTACGAGCAGTACTTC | CSASGRQSPYEQYF
TRBJ2-3 | TRBD2 | TRBV5-1 | few | TGCGCCAGCAGTATGGGGACTACCAGAGATACGCAGTATTTT | CASSMGTTRDTQYF
TRBJ1-5 | NA | TRBV10-2 | NA | TGCGCCAGCAGTGACTGGACAGGCAATCAGCCCCAGCATTTT | CASSDWTGNQPQHF
TRBJ2-3 | TRBD1 | TRBV5-1 | NA | TGCGCCAGCAGCCCATGGGGCAGGGGGCAATCAGATACGCAGTATTTT | CASSPWGRGQSDTQYF
TRBJ2-2 | TRBD1 | TRBV20-1 | NA | TGCAGTGCTAGACCCACCCGGGGGACAGGGGACGGGGAGCTGTTTTTT | CSARPTRGTGDGELFF
TRBJ2-3 | NA | TRBV7-2 | NA | TGTGCCAGCAGCTTAGGGGCGGGGCGAGGACTAAGCACAGATACGCAGTATTTT | CASSLGAGRGLSTDTQYF
TRBJ1-5 | NA | TRBV5-6 | few | TGTGCCAGCAGCTTGGGGGGGCCCGTGGGCAATCAGCCCCAGCATTTT | CASSLGGPVGNQPQHF
TRBJ2-3 | NA | TRBV12-3/TRBV12-4 | few | TGTGCCAGCAGCTCCGGGACTGAACTGTATTTT | CASSSGTELYF
TRBJ1-1 | NA | TRBV20-1 | NA | TGCAGTGCTAGGGCGGGACACCCAGGAACTGAAGCTTTCTTT | CSARAGHPGTEAFF
TRBJ2-4 | NA | TRBV20-1 | NA | TGCAGTGCTAGTCACAGGGTGGGAGACATTCAGTACTTC | CSASHRVGDIQYF
TRBJ2-7 | TRBD1 | TRBV11-2 | NA | TGTGCCAGCAGCCATATGAGGGACAGGGACTACGAGCAGTACTTC | CASSHMRDRDYEQYF
TRBJ1-4 | NA | TRBV4-1 | NA | TGCGCCAGCAGCCAGAACGACATTTCTAATGAAAAACTGTTTTTT | CASSQNDISNEKLFF
TRBJ2-7 | TRBD1 | TRBV20-1 | NA | TGCAGTGCTAGTGGGGACAGGGGAGTAACTTACGAGCAGTACTTC | CSASGDRGVTYEQYF
TRBJ1-6 | NA | TRBV14 | NA | TGTGCCAGCAGCCAACGGACAGCAAATTCACCCCTCCACTTT | CASSQRTANSPLHF
TRBJ2-5 | NA | TRBV10-3 | many | TGTGCCATCAGTGCTCCGGGACACCCCCAAGAGACCCAGTACTTC | CAISAPGHPQETQYF
TRBJ2-7 | NA | TRBV20-1 | few | TGCAGTGCTAGAGAAGCTAGTCCCGAGCAGTACTTC | CSAREASPEQYF